This TCR beta chain stems from a study of identifying expanded T cells in peripheral blood. The table came from immunoSEQ multiplex PCR; TCRdb's copy has only in-frame clones and leaves some out. The repertoire holds roughly 63,000 clones, about 83% seen once, with about 18% in the top ten. The V gene end was trimmed by 5 bases and the J gene end by 4 bases; junction bases not matched to a gene: 5. Germline lookup yields CDR1 SEHNR and CDR2 FQNEAQ (reference sequence). CDR3 size: 16 residues. Sample share makes this clone medium-sized. Its antigen is unidentified. Study-level findings and limits: Differentially abundant clones: 1 to 1.5 between replicates, 16.4 at about two weeks, 19 to 20 at four.

Healthy donors had no documented immune events, such as infections, while sampled. The sequence came from a person between 18 and 70 years old in good health. The chain employs TRBV7-9 and TRBJ2-3; 14 bases match TRBD2. Sequencing was performed on blood. The CDR3 protein is CASSPGLAGVADTQYF. The CDR3 bases are TGTGCCAGCAGCCCGGGACTAGCGGGAGTAGCAGATACGCAGTATTTT.